The clone carrying this T cell receptor (beta chain) showed up just a few times. As yet, its antigen is unknown. Germline CDR1 and CDR2: DFQATT and SNEGSKA (reference sequence). The CDR3 length is 14 residues. Trimming took 1 base from V and 2 from J, leaving 12 bases between them. This sample was included in a study of molecular identifiers for immune sequencing clone quantification. MiXCR was run by TCRdb on the PCR reads, yielding one entry per CDR3 protein. Of more than 85,000 distinct CDR3 sequences in the sample, roughly a third were seen once. The study, taken as a whole, reports: Effector cells had over 97% of their molecules in clones above 20 RNA copies, while naive cells had under 1%.

The material sequenced was naive CD8+ T cells from blood, with Jurkat cell RNA spiked in. Documented subset: FACS-sorted CD8+CD4-CCR7+CD45RA+ naive T cells. The chain links TRBV20-1 to TRBJ2-7, with TRBD2 as a possible D gene (6 bases). The receptor's source is a human donor in good health. Some libraries in this study had Jurkat cell RNA spiked in. CDR3 DNA: TGCAGTGCTAGAGCGGGAGAAGCCACCTACGAGCAGTACTTC. Translating it yields CSARAGEATYEQYF.